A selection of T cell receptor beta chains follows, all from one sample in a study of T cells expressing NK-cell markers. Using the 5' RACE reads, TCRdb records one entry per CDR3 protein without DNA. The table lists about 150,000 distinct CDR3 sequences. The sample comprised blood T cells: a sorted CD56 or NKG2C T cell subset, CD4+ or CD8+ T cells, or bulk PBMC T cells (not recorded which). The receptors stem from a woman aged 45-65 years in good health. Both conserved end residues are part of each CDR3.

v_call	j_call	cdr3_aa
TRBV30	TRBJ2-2	CAWSVRQPNTGELFF
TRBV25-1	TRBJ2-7	CASSHSWARGEQYF
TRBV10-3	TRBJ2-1	CAINRGSRGGQDEQFF
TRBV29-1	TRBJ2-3	CSVDRFLAGAPGSTDTQYF
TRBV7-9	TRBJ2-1	CASSTLTSGTFNEQFF
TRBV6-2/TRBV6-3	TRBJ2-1	CASSSGTALYNEQFF
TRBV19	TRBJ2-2	CASSIVLPTGELFF
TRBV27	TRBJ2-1	CASRPTNYNEQFF
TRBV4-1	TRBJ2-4	CASSHGTGGIQYF
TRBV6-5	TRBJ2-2	CASMGPGTGELFF
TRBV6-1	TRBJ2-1	CASTFETSSYNEQFF
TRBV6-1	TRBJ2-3	CASSERFSGSTDTQYF
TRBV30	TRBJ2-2	CACKNTGTRNTGELFF
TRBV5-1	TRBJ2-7	CASSSGQGMRHEQYF
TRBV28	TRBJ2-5	CASAEFQETQYF
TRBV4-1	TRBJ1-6	CASSHSDRGDSPLHF
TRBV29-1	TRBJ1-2	CSVEGRSSGYTF